One sample yielded the 23 T cell receptor beta chains listed below, sequenced in a study of T-cell reconstitution after alpha-beta-depleted transplantation in children. Using unique molecular identifiers, the investigators prepared the TCRbeta library. TCRdb redid the calling of the PCR reads with MiXCR, one entry per CDR3 protein. The data show around 210,000 distinct CDR3 sequences, approximately 7% seen once. The sequencing used PBMCs, collected before TCRalphabeta/CD19-depleted stem cell transplant. Receptors originate from a boy younger than 10 with acute lymphoblastic leukemia, due to receive a stem cell transplant.

In DNA form, the CDR3 reads TGTGCCAGCAGTGGGTCTAGCGGGAGGTATGCAGATACGCAGTATTTT. It encodes CASSGSSGRYADTQYF. The genes are TRBV2 and TRBJ2-3; 11 positions agree with TRBD2. This CDR3 contains 16 residues. CDR1 is SNHLY and CDR2 is FYNNEI in the germline V gene. After removal of 4 bases from V and 4 bases from J, the junction contained 7 bases not matched to a gene.

This clonotype was recorded many times. V gene TRBV3-1 combines with J gene TRBJ1-2, with TRBD1 as a possible D gene (6 bases). Between the trimmed V and J ends, which lost 4 bases and 9 bases, there was a span of 15 bases. Germline V CDR1 and CDR2: LGHDT, YNNKEL (reference sequence). CDR3 length equals 13 residues. The DNA for the CDR3 is TGTGCCAGCAGCCTGGACAGCCTTTTGAGCTACACCTTC. Translating gives CASSLDSLLSYTF.

In this sample, this clonotype turned up many times. The J gene is TRBJ2-1, the V gene TRBV20-1; 9 bases are shared with TRBD2. The CDR3 sequence is 15 residues long. Germline trimming cut 1 base from V and 1 base from J; bases unmatched to any gene: 2. CDR1 and CDR2 (germline): DFQATT, SNEGSKA (reference sequence). The CDR3 loop reads CSARGTSVSYNEQFF. The CDR3 DNA sequence: TGCAGTGCTAGAGGGACTAGCGTGTCCTACAATGAGCAGTTCTTC.

This clonotype was seen many times. The chain combines TRBV25-1 with TRBJ2-1, with D unclear. Germline lookup yields CDR1 MGHDK and CDR2 SYGVNS. With 1 base removed from V and 0 bases from J, the gap between germline ends came to 4 bases. This CDR3 is built from 14 residues. The CDR3 nucleotides are TGTGCCAGCAGTGAATCCAACTCCTACAATGAGCAGTTCTTC. It is translated as CASSESNSYNEQFF.

Points on this clonotype: A much larger clone differs from this one at a single base, so this may be a read error. V and J are TRBV12-3 or TRBV12-4 and TRBJ2-5; 7 bases fit TRBD1. The CDR3 extends over 14 amino acids. V was clipped by 4 bases and J by 5 bases; unmatched bases: 7. Here the CDR3 reads CASSSQGVGETQYF. In nucleotides, the CDR3 is TGTGCCAGCAGTTCCCAGGGGGTGGGGGAGACCCAGTACTTC.

In this sample, this clonotype turned up many times. V is TRBV29-1 and J is TRBJ2-7; D is perhaps TRBD1 or TRBD2 (5 bases each). Germline V gives CDR1 SQVTM, CDR2 ANQGSEA. V was trimmed by 7 bases and J by 7 bases, leaving 17 bases between them. The CDR3 runs 12 residues. CDR3 DNA: TGCAGCGGGGACGGTGGCTCGGGGGAGCAGTACTTC. It specifies CSGDGGSGEQYF.

The CDR3 reads CASSDPDRGRREETQYF. DNA of the CDR3: TGTGCCAGCAGTGACCCGGACAGGGGGCGCCGGGAAGAGACCCAGTACTTC. V and J are TRBV6-1 and TRBJ2-5; 11 bases are a match to TRBD1. V shed 3 bases, J shed 3 bases, and the junction held 9 bases outside the gene matches. In germline, CDR1 is MNHNS, CDR2 SASEGT. This CDR3 region has 17 residues.

Many counts were recorded for this clonotype. The chain is built from TRBV5-1 and TRBJ2-7, with 8 bases that match TRBD1. Unmatched junction bases numbered 16, after V lost 4 bases and J lost 7 bases. The length of the CDR3 is 16 residues. Germline V lookup: CDR1 SGHRS, CDR2 YFSETQ. The chain's CDR3 is CASSKGTGYDLREQYF. The CDR3 nucleotides are TGCGCCAGCAGCAAAGGGACAGGATACGACCTACGGGAGCAGTACTTC.

V usage is TRBV10-3 and J usage is TRBJ2-3; 7 positions agree with TRBD1. The CDR3 runs 12 residues. V lost 5 bases, J lost 10 bases, and 6 bases stayed unmatched. Germline V CDR1 and CDR2: ENHRY, SYGVKD. The DNA of the CDR3 is TGTGCCATCAGTCCCCGGGACAGCTCGCAGTATTTT. It is translated as CAISPRDSSQYF.

This clonotype was observed many times. The chain combines TRBV9 with TRBJ2-1, with TRBD2 identical over 8 bases. The CDR3 is 16 residues long. Losses at the gene ends were 0 bases for V and 7 bases for J; bases not matched to a gene: 9. Germline V gene lookup returns CDR1 SGDLS and CDR2 YYNGEE. The CDR3: CASSVGVAGSGNEQFF. Written as DNA, the CDR3 is TGTGCCAGCAGCGTAGGGGTAGCGGGGTCTGGGAATGAGCAGTTCTTC.

The chain combines TRBV7-8 with TRBJ2-7; weak D call: TRBD2 (5 bases). The CDR3 consists of 15 residues. V was cut by 5 bases and J by 1 base, with 15 bases left in between. Per the germline V gene, CDR1 is SGHVS and CDR2 is FQNEAQ. CDR3 in amino acids: CASSPSHGKSYEQYF. CDR3 sequence (DNA): TGTGCCAGCAGCCCCTCCCACGGGAAATCCTACGAGCAGTACTTC.

This chain uses TRBV27 with TRBJ2-7, with 7 bases matching TRBD1. Germline V lookup: CDR1 MNHEY, CDR2 SMNVEV (reference sequence). The CDR3 consists of 14 residues. The junction had 9 bases not matched to a gene; V was cut back by 5 bases and J by 5 bases. The CDR3 sequence is CASSPGYRGHEQYF. The CDR3 DNA sequence: TGTGCCAGCAGTCCCGGTTACAGGGGTCACGAGCAGTACTTC.

The table lists this clonotype with many counts. The chain combines TRBV5-6 with TRBJ2-1; a possible D gene is TRBD2 (6 bases). Looked up from germline, CDR1 is SGHDT and CDR2 is YYEEEE. V was cut by 0 bases and J by 8 bases, with 9 bases left in between. This CDR3 contains 13 residues. This chain's CDR3 is CASSLGAGYEQFF. The CDR3 DNA reads TGTGCCAGCAGCTTGGGGGCGGGATATGAGCAGTTCTTC. Drawing the rest from reference TRBV5-6 and TRBJ2-1, the complete variable domain is DAGVTQSPTHLIKTRGQQVTLRCSPKSGHDTVSWYQQALGQGPQFIFQYYEEEERQRGNFPDRFSGHQFPNYSSELNVNALLLGDSALYLCASSLGAGYEQFFGPGTRLTVL.

This clonotype was counted a few times. This chain uses TRBV7-2 with TRBJ2-2, with a tentative D call TRBD2 (5 bases). This CDR3 has 13 amino acids. CDR1 SGHTA and CDR2 FQGNSA come from the germline V gene. Trimming cost V 5 bases and J 7 bases, with 11 bases left between them. CDR3 nucleotide sequence: TGTGCCAGCAGCACCCGACGGGACGGGGAGCTGTTTTTT. Translated, it gives CASSTRRDGELFF.

This clonotype was found many times. This chain links TRBV29-1 with TRBJ2-5; 12 nucleotides agree with TRBD2. The CDR3 sequence is 17 residues long. From germline, CDR1 is SQVTM and CDR2 ANQGSEA. J lost 6 bases, V lost 0 bases, and 11 bases had no gene match. The CDR3 region has the DNA TGCAGCGTTGAAGATACCTATACTAGCGGGAGGACAAAGACCCAGTACTTC. Amino acids: CSVEDTYTSGRTKTQYF.

This clonotype was seen at least ten times. This chain uses TRBV12-3 or TRBV12-4 with TRBJ2-1; TRBD2 is a possible D gene (5 bases). The CDR3 is made up of 15 amino acids. V lost 1 base, J lost 12 bases, and 19 bases lay in between. CDR3 amino acids: CASSLDHRGAAVQFF. The CDR3 nucleotides are TGTGCCAGCAGTTTAGACCACAGAGGAGCAGCGGTGCAGTTCTTC.

This rearrangement joins TRBV6-2 or TRBV6-3 to TRBJ1-5; the D is unclear. Per germline, CDR1 MNHEY and CDR2 SVGEGT. The CDR3 runs to 14 residues. Trimming removed 5 bases at V and 4 bases at J, with 12 bases between. In DNA, the CDR3 is TGTGCCAGCAGTGGGGTACGGGGAAATCAGCCCCAGCATTTT. It yields the protein CASSGVRGNQPQHF.

This clonotype was seen ten or more times. This chain uses TRBV7-9 with TRBJ2-1, with D possibly being TRBD1 or TRBD2 (5 bases each). The germline V and J ends were trimmed by 5 bases and 6 bases, with 11 bases remaining between them. The CDR3 covers 13 residues. The V gene's germline CDR1 is SEHNR and CDR2 FQNEAQ (reference sequence). CDR3 protein: CASSHRGFNEQFF. The DNA of the CDR3 is TGTGCCAGCAGCCACCGGGGCTTCAATGAGCAGTTCTTC.

This clonotype turned up a few times. The chain has TRBV15 and TRBJ2-1; 7 nucleotides align to TRBD2. The CDR3 is 15 amino acids. The ends lost 5 bases at V and 8 bases at J; junction bases unmatched: 12. CDR1 LNHNV and CDR2 YYDKDF come from the germline V gene (reference sequence). In nucleotides, the CDR3 is TGTGCCACCAGCGGGGTGGTTCTAGCGGAGTATGAGCAGTTCTTC. Amino acids: CATSGVVLAEYEQFF.

This clonotype was seen ten or more times. The V and J genes are TRBV28 and TRBJ2-1; D call uncertain. CDR1 MDHEN and CDR2 SYDVKM come from the germline V gene. Deletions cut 4 bases from V and 4 bases from J, with 11 bases between. The CDR3 is made up of 14 amino acids. The chain's CDR3 is CASSYTLQYNEQFF. For the CDR3, the DNA is TGTGCCAGCAGTTATACACTTCAATACAATGAGCAGTTCTTC.

The V call is TRBV7-8, the J call TRBJ2-2; D gene unclear. Per the germline V gene, CDR1 is SGHVS and CDR2 is FQNEAQ. This CDR3 spans 14 amino acids. With 4 bases removed from V and 4 bases from J, the gap between germline ends came to 10 bases. As DNA, the CDR3 is TGTGCCAGCAGCTATGAACAACGCACCGGGGAGCTGTTTTTT. Translation: CASSYEQRTGELFF.

This clonotype showed up many times. This sequence joins TRBV6-4 and TRBJ2-1; no reliable D call. Deletions cut 2 bases from V and 9 bases from J, with 23 bases between. The CDR3 loop spans 17 amino acids. Germline V gene sequence: CDR1 MRHNA, CDR2 SNTAGT. The CDR3 loop reads CASSDSYRPHRFGEQFF. As DNA, the CDR3 is TGTGCCAGCAGTGACAGCTATCGGCCCCACCGTTTTGGTGAGCAGTTCTTC.

This clonotype was observed many times. The CDR3 DNA reads TGCGCCAGCTCAGAGGGACTGAACTACGAGCAGTACTTC. It translates to CASSEGLNYEQYF. This rearrangement joins TRBV5-1 to TRBJ2-7, with D possibly matching TRBD2 (6 bases). The CDR3 covers 13 residues. The V end lost 7 bases, the J end lost 3 bases, and 14 bases lay between the germline ends. CDR1 is SGHRS, CDR2 YFSETQ, per germline.